This T cell receptor (beta chain) was identified during a study of blood T cells in healthy people across ages. Germline V gene data show CDR1 as SNHLY and CDR2 as FYNNEI. CDR3 size: 14 residues. With V trimmed by 7 bases and J by 5 bases, 6 bases remained unmatched. Isolated PBMCs totaled at least 7 million in each sample. The study's findings and limits: Using unsorted PBMCs precluded a conclusive naive versus antigen-experienced comparison. A roughly linear fall in TCR beta diversity per million T cells was seen with increasing age.

The second PCR ran roughly 6 to 11 cycles with a sample-barcoded 5' primer and J-beta primers. From each sample, at least 2.5 million paired-end reads containing CDR3 were obtained. TCRdb reprocessed the 5' RACE reads via MiXCR and lists one record per CDR3 protein. The sample carries about a million distinct CDR3 sequences, about 44% recorded once. Turning to this clonotype: Its specificity is unknown.

The material sequenced was blood. This TCR was sampled from a man aged 25-40 years in good health. This rearrangement joins TRBV2 to TRBJ2-2; 8 positions agree with TRBD2. The CDR3 coding sequence is TGTGCCAGCAAAGACGGGGGGGGTACCGGGGAGCTGTTTTTT. Translation gives CASKDGGGTGELFF.